This TCR beta chain was sequenced during a study of T cells after yellow fever vaccination (dated by TCRdb to between 2018 and 2021). At the level of the whole study: Libraries from fractions with low cell numbers were prepared with the SMART-Seq v4 Ultra Low Input RNA kit. Bulk PBMC replicates and cell subsets were isolated from blood drawn at multiple timepoints before and after both primary and secondary immunization. To follow T-cell clones before and after both primary and booster YFV17D yellow fever vaccination, bulk TCR alpha and beta repertoires underwent longitudinal sequencing. Two healthy male donors, one aged 18 to 29 and one aged 30 to 40 years, made up the cohort.

On the study overall, not on this receptor specifically: A small fraction of clonotypes appeared in both the CD4 and CD8 compartments, likely as a result of convergent recombination. After the booster, most of the clones that had expanded following primary vaccination were detected again (96% of CD4 and more than 85% of CD8), which suggests that memory was broadly maintained. The secondary T-cell response was weaker than the primary response but faster, peaking on day 5 instead of day 15. Because the study included only a couple of donors, the extent to which the findings can be generalized is limited. Computational filtering was required because FACS-sorted repertoires could contain abundant contaminating clonotypes from the bulk population.

Taken with the paper, the label for treatment or condition translates to: live attenuated yellow fever vaccine strain. PBMCs were isolated from peripheral blood using a standard Ficoll-Paque protocol. Dynabeads CD4 and CD8 positive selection kits were used to isolate CD4 and CD8 T-cell fractions. TriZol was used to extract RNA from bulk PBMCs, CD4 and CD8 fractions, and dextramer-positive and dextramer-negative fractions. Sequencing used an Illumina NovaSeq 6000. TCR cDNA was synthesized by 5'RACE template switching, which introduced a universal primer site and unique molecular identifiers. cDNA synthesis was primed from both the TCR alpha and TCR beta constant segments. Library amplification involved two PCR steps, and the second step added sample barcodes and sequencing adapters. Sequencing of libraries was performed on Illumina HiSeq 2500 (2x100 bp) or NovaSeq (2x150 bp). The original pipeline was this. Reads were demultiplexed and collapsed into UMI consensus sequences with MIGEC, and V(D)J alignment was performed with MiXCR. Vaccine-responding clonotypes were defined with edgeR using replicate PBMC samples, requiring FDR below 0.01 and a log2 fold change above 5 up to day 15. CD4 or CD8 identity was assigned to each bulk clonotype according to whether the clonotype was present at higher abundance in the sequenced CD4 repertoire or the sequenced CD8 repertoire. TCRdb itself trimmed the public reads at Q25 with fastp, ran MiXCR and retained productive beta chains. Under each unique CDR3 protein, matching rows form one entry showing the most common genes and DNA. The V and J calls were not made by the authors but by TCRdb's processing. Counted in this sample were a few hundred thousand distinct CDR3 sequences; approximately 5.2% of them appeared once. Of the sample, about 3.5% is held by the ten largest clones.

Notes on this clonotype: Its antigen is still unknown. One base away there is no much larger clone; base qualities are not given.

V was cut back by 7 bases and J by 1 base, leaving a gap of 10 bases between them. Counted from cysteine to phenylalanine, this CDR3 has 13 amino acids. Kept here is only the CDR3 DNA, which spans 39 bases and is read in frame from base 1. The input for sequencing was CD4+ T cells sorted from PBMCs, taken on the day of the yellow fever booster vaccination. The TCR originated in a man aged 18 to 30 who received the YFV17D yellow fever vaccine. The chain joins TRBV12-3 or TRBV12-4 to TRBJ1-1, with a weak D call of TRBD1 (5 bases match). The CDR3 protein sequence reads: CASTIRGNTEAFF. The sequenced DNA is TGTGCCAGCACAATAAGGGGGAACACTGAAGCTTTCTTT.